This record concerns one TCR beta chain sequence. This sample was taken from a study of preoperative IRX-2 immunotherapy in early breast cancer. TCRdb keeps only in-frame clones here, not all; method: immunoSEQ multiplex PCR. The data hold more than 50,000 clones, with approximately 95% observed a single time. With 6 bases clipped from V and 7 bases from J, the junction kept 4 bases outside the gene matches. Germline assignment: CDR1 KGHSH and CDR2 LQKENI. The CDR3 has 14 amino acids. The treatment denotes: preoperative locoregional IRX-2 cytokine immunotherapy. Preoperative locoregional IRX-2 cytokine immunotherapy was tested in the phase Ib source study.

This rearrangement joins TRBV18 to TRBJ1-6; 9 positions match TRBD1. Collection took place from a patient treated with IRX-2 immunotherapy. This receptor was taken from a human donor with breast cancer. CDR3 nucleotide sequence: TGTGCCAGCTCCACCGGGACAGGGAATTCACCCCTCCACTTT. It encodes CASSTGTGNSPLHF. The whole variable domain, remainder taken from reference TRBV18 and TRBJ1-6, is NAGVMQNPRHLVRRRGQEARLRCSPMKGHSHVYWYRQLPEEGLKFMVYLQKENIIDESGMPKERFSAEFPKEGPSILRIQQVVRGDSAAYFCASSTGTGNSPLHFGNGTRLTVT.